The 10 T cell receptor beta chains below were found in one sample sequenced in a study of metastatic and nonmetastatic thyroid tumors. Every patient underwent thyroid surgery untreated. TCRdb reassembled clones from the PCR reads with MiXCR. The sample contains fewer than 7,500 clones, just under 30% of which appear only once. The sample was tumor tissue. These receptors all stem from a female donor with papillary thyroid cancer or a benign thyroid nodule (not recorded which). Some clones in this sample may be carry-over from other donors' samples.

The chain has TRBV9 and TRBJ2-6, with 8 positions matching TRBD1. There are 16 residues in the CDR3. Germline values: CDR1 SGDLS, CDR2 YYNGEE. The ends lost 2 bases at V and 4 bases at J; junction bases unmatched: 5. CDR3 sequence: CASSVTGAAGANVLTF. CDR3 sequence (DNA): TGTGCCAGCAGCGTGACAGGGGCGGCAGGGGCCAACGTCCTGACTTTC.

This chain joins TRBV7-2 and TRBJ1-2, with D perhaps TRBD1 (5 bases). Germline values: CDR1 SGHTA, CDR2 FQGNSA. The CDR3 is 13 residues long. V was shortened by 2 bases and J by 8 bases, with 12 bases between the two germline ends. CDR3 sequence: CASSLNGGYGYTF. The CDR3 region has the DNA TGTGCCAGCAGCTTAAATGGGGGGTACGGCTACACCTTC.

This clone was seen more than once but under ten times. J is TRBJ2-7 and V is TRBV28; tentatively, D is TRBD2 (5 bases). From germline, CDR1 is MDHEN and CDR2 SYDVKM. V gave up 6 bases and J gave up 1 base, with 10 bases separating them. The CDR3 has 13 amino acids. For the CDR3, the DNA is TGTGCCAGCAGGCGTCGACTATCCTACGAGCAGTACTTC. Its translation: CASRRRLSYEQYF.

This clone was detected only a few times. V usage is TRBV15 and J usage is TRBJ1-2, with 8 bases identical to TRBD1. CDR1 is LNHNV, CDR2 YYDKDF, per germline (reference sequence). V was pared by 7 bases and J by 0 bases, with 13 bases of the junction left unmatched. The CDR3 sequence is 17 residues long. CDR3 nucleotide sequence: TGTGCCACCACCGACAGGGGCTACCTAGGAGCTAACTATGGCTACACCTTC. The encoded protein is CATTDRGYLGANYGYTF. Full variable domain (missing parts from reference TRBV15 and TRBJ1-2): DAMVIQNPRYQVTQFGKPVTLSCSQTLNHNVMYWYQQKSSQAPKLLFHYYDKDFNNEADTPDNFQSRRPNTSFCFLDIRSPGLGDTAMYLCATTDRGYLGANYGYTFGSGTRLTVV.

This clone has a count of ten or more. The chain recombines TRBV30 with TRBJ1-1, with 11 bases fitting TRBD1. V lost 5 bases, J lost 4 bases, and 6 bases stayed unmatched. Germline V gene data show CDR1 as GTSNPN and CDR2 as SVGIG (reference sequence). The CDR3 is 14 amino acids. CDR3 amino acids: CAWVPGTGGTEAFF. The CDR3 DNA is TGTGCCTGGGTTCCCGGGACAGGGGGCACTGAAGCTTTCTTT.

By share, this clone counts as medium-sized. The chain links TRBV10-2 to TRBJ1-1; tentatively, D is TRBD1 (6 bases). Per germline, CDR1 WSHSY and CDR2 SAAADI. The CDR3 is 15 residues long. Trimming removed 5 bases from V and 0 bases from J, with 13 bases in between. This chain's CDR3 is CASSRPGALNTEAFF. The CDR3 nucleotides read TGCGCCAGCAGTCGACCAGGGGCGTTGAACACTGAAGCTTTCTTT.

This clone was found a few times. The CDR3 reads CASSDRWLKAQYF. For the CDR3, the DNA is TGTGCCAGCAGCGACAGGTGGCTGAAGGCCCAGTACTTC. The chain uses TRBV6-1 and TRBJ2-5, with D possibly TRBD1 on 6 matching bases. V dropped 6 bases and J dropped 9 bases, with 17 bases sitting between them. The CDR3 spans 13 residues. The germline gives CDR1 MNHNS, CDR2 SASEGT.

This sequence joins TRBV28 and TRBJ1-1, with no clear D. The CDR3 has 14 residues. Germline CDR1 is MDHEN and CDR2 is SYDVKM. V lost 2 bases and J 1 base, leaving 8 bases between the germline ends. The CDR3 region has the DNA TGTGCCAGCAGTTTAGTTCAGACGAACACTGAAGCTTTCTTT. It encodes CASSLVQTNTEAFF.

This clone is classed as medium-sized (0.01 to 0.1%). This chain uses TRBV6-1 with TRBJ2-7; 7 nucleotides match TRBD2. Germline V gene data show CDR1 as MNHNS and CDR2 as SASEGT. With V trimmed by 5 bases and J by 2 bases, 9 bases remained unmatched. The CDR3 spans 15 residues. CDR3 nucleotide sequence: TGTGCCAGCAGTCCCGTAGGAGCGGGGACCTACGAGCAGTACTTC. This encodes CASSPVGAGTYEQYF.

This clone was counted only a few times. V usage is TRBV6-1 and J usage is TRBJ1-3; D remains ambiguous. V lost 6 bases and J 1 base, leaving 16 bases between the germline ends. CDR3 size: 16 residues. Germline V gene data show CDR1 as MNHNS and CDR2 as SASEGT. CDR3 DNA: TGTGCCAGCAGCAAGGGAGACGGGGTTTCTGGAAACACCATATATTTT. It yields the protein CASSKGDGVSGNTIYF.